The 30 T cell receptor beta chains reported below all come from one sample, sequenced in a study of cytomegalovirus exposure and HLA in healthy donors. Repertoires were generated with immunoSEQ multiplex PCR, while TCRdb's copy carries only in-frame clones and drops some. The sample consists of about 360,000 clones, 86% of them appearing once. The sample comprised PBMCs. The receptors derive from a woman aged 18-35 years in good health and CMV-seronegative.

Concerning this clone itself: It may be a read error: a sequence one base away is much more abundant. Other DNA sequences in the same sample also yield this CDR3. V and J are TRBV11-2 and TRBJ2-7; TRBD1 might be the D (5 bases). The germline gives CDR1 SGHAT, CDR2 FQNNGV. V was cut by 1 base and J by 2 bases, with 9 bases left in between. The CDR3 length is 14 residues. The CDR3 is CASSLGAGTYEQYF. Here the CDR3 DNA reads TGTGCCAGCAGCTTAGGGGCAGGGACCTACGAGCAGTACTTC. The variable domain in full, with the rest retrieved from reference TRBV11-2 and TRBJ2-7, is EAGVAQSPRYKIIEKRQSVAFWCNPISGHATLYWYQQILGQGPKLLIQFQNNGVVDDSQLPKDRFSAERLKGVDSTLKIQPAKLEDSAVYLCASSLGAGTYEQYFGPGTRLTVT.

The chain recombines TRBV28 with TRBJ1-5, with TRBD1 matching over 7 bases. V was pared by 3 bases and J by 6 bases, with 2 bases of the junction left unmatched. CDR1 is MDHEN, CDR2 SYDVKM, per germline. This CDR3 has 13 amino acids. The CDR3 protein is CASSLAGGQPQHF. In DNA, the CDR3 is TGTGCCAGCAGTTTGGCAGGGGGTCAGCCCCAGCATTTT.

J is TRBJ2-3 and V is TRBV13, with a weak D call TRBD1 (6 bases). V shed 2 bases and J shed 4 bases, with 13 bases lying between them. CDR3 length: 15 amino acids. Germline V lookup: CDR1 PRHDT, CDR2 FYEKMQ (reference sequence). The CDR3 DNA is TGTGCCAGCAGCTTATTACAGGGTGGCCCAGATACGCAGTATTTT. Translated: CASSLLQGGPDTQYF.

The V and J genes are TRBV5-4 and TRBJ2-1; TRBD2 matches at 10 bases. Germline V lookup: CDR1 SGHNT, CDR2 YYREEE (reference sequence). The CDR3 is 15 amino acids. V was pared by 0 bases and J by 4 bases, with 1 base of the junction left unmatched. In nucleotides, the CDR3 is TGTGCCAGCAGCTTGGGGACTAGCGGTTACAATGAGCAGTTCTTC. Protein: CASSLGTSGYNEQFF.

This chain joins TRBV7-5 and TRBJ1-5; TRBD1, the D gene given by the table, was not confirmed from the DNA. TRBV7-5 counts as a pseudogene. The CDR3 runs to 17 residues. In DNA, the CDR3 is TGTGTCAGAAGCTTAGATCAGGACAGGGGGCGTTCTCAGCCCCAGCATTTT. As protein: CVRSLDQDRGRSQPQHF.

V is TRBV9 and J is TRBJ1-1; D gene uncertain. Germline values: CDR1 SGDLS, CDR2 YYNGEE. V gave up 0 bases and J gave up 2 bases, with 8 bases separating them. The CDR3 is 14 residues long. Here the CDR3 DNA reads TGTGCCAGCAGCGTAGGCCGGGAAAACACTGAAGCTTTCTTT. Translating it yields CASSVGRENTEAFF.

The chain is built from TRBV6-6 and TRBJ2-1; 7 bases match TRBD2. The germline V gene encodes CDR1 MNHNY and CDR2 SVGAGI (reference sequence). V lost 0 bases, J lost 5 bases, and 1 base stayed unmatched. The CDR3 is 14 amino acids. The CDR3 DNA follows: TGTGCCAGCAGTTACTCGGGGACTAACAATGAGCAGTTCTTC. Encoded protein: CASSYSGTNNEQFF.

The rearrangement uses TRBV19 and TRBJ2-7, with 9 bases identical to TRBD1. Germline V gives CDR1 LNHDA, CDR2 SQIVND (reference sequence). V shed 6 bases and J 1 base; nucleotides not matched to a gene: 4. The CDR3 loop spans 14 amino acids. CDR3 region: CASRPTGGSYEQYF. CDR3 coding DNA: TGTGCCAGTAGACCGACAGGGGGTTCCTACGAGCAGTACTTC.

The genes are TRBV29-1 and TRBJ2-5, with D possibly matching TRBD1 (6 bases). V lost 7 bases, J lost 1 base, and 16 bases lay in between. In germline, CDR1 is SQVTM, CDR2 ANQGSEA. The CDR3 covers 14 residues. The CDR3, as DNA: TGCAGCGAATATGCAGGGGTGATCCAAGAGACCCAGTACTTC. Translating gives CSEYAGVIQETQYF.

The V gene is TRBV7-7, the J gene TRBJ2-6, with a weak D call TRBD2 (7 bases). Trimming took 4 bases from V and 0 from J, leaving 16 bases between them. This CDR3 is 18 amino acids long. Germline loops: CDR1 SSHAT, CDR2 FNYEAQ (reference sequence). The CDR3 nucleotides are TGTGCCAGCAGCTCCGGGGAGGGGGAGAGCTCTGGGGCCAACGTCCTGACTTTC. Translation gives CASSSGEGESSGANVLTF. Based on the CDR3 plus reference TRBV7-7 and TRBJ2-6, the full variable domain is GAGVSQSPRYKVTKRGQDVTLRCDPISSHATLYWYQQALGQGPEFLTYFNYEAQPDKSGLPSDRFSAERPEGSISTLTIQRTEQRDSAMYRCASSSGEGESSGANVLTFGAGSRLTVL.

The CDR3 DNA sequence: TGTGCCACCAGCAGACTTGGACAGGGAGGGCCGAGAGGGGAGACCCAGTACTTC. Translating it yields CATSRLGQGGPRGETQYF. The chain is built from TRBV15 and TRBJ2-5; perhaps TRBD1 as D (8 bases). The CDR3 runs to 18 residues. Per the germline V gene, CDR1 is LNHNV and CDR2 is YYDKDF (reference sequence). V was clipped by 2 bases and J by 5 bases, with 24 bases between them.

The genes are TRBV30 and TRBJ2-3; D might be TRBD1 (6 bases). Germline V gene data show CDR1 as GTSNPN and CDR2 as SVGIG (reference sequence). V lost 5 bases to trimming and J lost 2 bases, with 11 bases between them. The CDR3 loop spans 13 amino acids. CDR3 in amino acids: CAWGGRNTDTQYF. CDR3 DNA: TGTGCCTGGGGGGGCAGAAACACAGATACGCAGTATTTT.

The V gene is TRBV10-1, the J gene TRBJ2-5, with TRBD1 as a possible D gene (5 bases). This CDR3 is built from 15 residues. Germline lookup yields CDR1 WNHNN and CDR2 SYGVQD (reference sequence). The V end was cut by 3 bases, the J end by 4 bases, with 15 bases between. The CDR3 spells CASSELQRGPETQYF. Written as DNA, the CDR3 is TGCGCCAGCAGTGAACTGCAAAGGGGCCCAGAGACCCAGTACTTC.

This clone was picked up a small number of times. V is TRBV27 and J is TRBJ1-2; unclear D gene. V was pared by 3 bases and J by 6 bases, with 17 bases between. The germline gives CDR1 MNHEY, CDR2 SMNVEV (reference sequence). This CDR3 has 15 amino acids. DNA of the CDR3: TGTGCCAGCAGTTTCCGAGGGAGGCTAGGAGATGGCTACACCTTC. Protein product: CASSFRGRLGDGYTF.

The chain links TRBV7-9 to TRBJ2-5, with 8 bases identical to TRBD2. J gave up 8 bases and V 5 bases, and 7 bases lay outside the gene matches. Per germline, CDR1 SEHNR and CDR2 FQNEAQ (reference sequence). This CDR3 is built from 13 residues. In DNA, the CDR3 is TGTGCCAGCAGCCTGGGACTAGAGGGAACCCAGTACTTC. It specifies CASSLGLEGTQYF. The variable domain in full, with the rest retrieved from reference TRBV7-9 and TRBJ2-5, is DTGVSQNPRHKITKRGQNVTFRCDPISEHNRLYWYRQTLGQGPEFLTYFQNEAQLEKSRLLSDRFSAERPKGSFSTLEIQRTEQGDSAMYLCASSLGLEGTQYFGPGTRLLVL.

This rearrangement joins TRBV6-1 to TRBJ1-5, with TRBD1 identical over 9 bases. The germline gives CDR1 MNHNS, CDR2 SASEGT. V gave up 1 base and J gave up 15 bases; unmatched junction bases: 10. The CDR3 has 14 residues. Written as DNA, the CDR3 is TGTGCCAGCAGTGAAGAACCGAGGACAGGGGTGGGGCATTTT. Protein: CASSEEPRTGVGHF.

The gene calls are TRBV9 and TRBJ2-2; 12 bases match TRBD2. CDR1 is SGDLS, CDR2 YYNGEE, per germline. This CDR3 is 19 amino acids long. The junction had 11 bases not matched to a gene; V was cut back by 0 bases and J by 5 bases. This chain's CDR3 is CASSVALAGGPSGTGELFF. The DNA of the CDR3 is TGTGCCAGCAGCGTAGCGCTAGCGGGAGGGCCTTCGGGGACCGGGGAGCTGTTTTTT.

The rearrangement uses TRBV5-6 and TRBJ2-3; 7 bases align to TRBD2. J lost 0 bases, V lost 1 base, and 5 bases had no gene match. This CDR3 is 16 amino acids long. The germline gives CDR1 SGHDT, CDR2 YYEEEE. CDR3 sequence: CASSLSLADSTDTQYF. CDR3 nucleotides: TGTGCCAGCAGCTTGTCGCTAGCGGATAGCACAGATACGCAGTATTTT.

This clone was picked up a small number of times. The chain combines TRBV5-4 with TRBJ1-2, with D tentatively TRBD1 (5 bases). The CDR3 extends over 14 amino acids. Per the germline V gene, CDR1 is SGHNT and CDR2 is YYREEE (reference sequence). V was cut by 0 bases and J by 4 bases, with 10 bases left in between. CDR3 in DNA: TGTGCCAGCAGCTTGGTTGACAGAGCCTATGGCTACACCTTC. It yields the protein CASSLVDRAYGYTF. Based on the CDR3 plus reference TRBV5-4 and TRBJ1-2, the full variable domain is ETGVTQSPTHLIKTRGQQVTLRCSSQSGHNTVSWYQQALGQGPQFIFQYYREEENGRGNFPPRFSGLQFPNYSSELNVNALELDDSALYLCASSLVDRAYGYTFGSGTRLTVV.

The chain uses TRBV4-1 and TRBJ1-1; 7 nucleotides agree with TRBD1. Germline CDR1 and CDR2: MGHRA and YSYEKL. V dropped 4 bases and J dropped 1; count of bases not matched to a gene: 9. The CDR3 spans 16 residues. The CDR3, as DNA: TGCGCCAGCAGCCCCCGGACAGGTGCTTCGAACACTGAAGCTTTCTTT. Translated, it gives CASSPRTGASNTEAFF.

This chain uses TRBV29-1 with TRBJ1-5; 8 nucleotides match TRBD1. Per the germline V gene, CDR1 is SQVTM and CDR2 is ANQGSEA. CDR3 length equals 13 residues. V lost 6 bases to trimming and J lost 3 bases; unmatched junction nucleotides: 4. The CDR3 loop reads CSVGTGLNQPQHF. In nucleotides, the CDR3 is TGCAGCGTCGGGACAGGCCTCAATCAGCCCCAGCATTTT.

This chain joins TRBV6-5 and TRBJ1-2, with 8 nucleotides matching TRBD1. V lost 0 bases and J lost 8; bases outside the gene matches: 5. This CDR3 has 14 amino acids. Per the germline V gene, CDR1 is MNHEY and CDR2 is SVGAGI. The CDR3 reads CASSYSLRGQGYTF. In DNA, the CDR3 is TGTGCCAGCAGTTACTCGCTCAGGGGGCAGGGCTACACCTTC.

In its sample, this clone was seen a few times. The chain is built from TRBV7-9 and TRBJ1-5, with D uncertain. The CDR3 sequence is 15 residues long. Trimming stripped 1 base from V and 6 bases from J, with 13 bases between. CDR1 SEHNR and CDR2 FQNEAQ come from the germline V gene (reference sequence). The chain's CDR3 is CASSLDGQTRQPQHF. In DNA form, the CDR3 reads TGTGCCAGCAGCTTAGATGGGCAGACCCGTCAGCCCCAGCATTTT.

The chain has TRBV28 and TRBJ1-1, with TRBD1 as a possible D gene (5 bases). This CDR3 is built from 13 residues. V lost 5 bases, J lost 5 bases, and 12 bases lay in between. Germline V gene data show CDR1 as MDHEN and CDR2 as SYDVKM. CDR3 loop: CASSLLQGTEAFF. The CDR3 DNA reads TGTGCCAGCAGTCTCCTCCAGGGAACTGAAGCTTTCTTT.

This chain uses TRBV4-1 with TRBJ1-3, with D possibly TRBD1 on 6 matching bases. The CDR3 sequence is 16 residues long. V was trimmed by 4 bases and J by 0 bases, leaving 13 bases between them. Germline CDR1 is MGHRA and CDR2 is YSYEKL. The chain's CDR3 is CASSLAEGGSGNTIYF. CDR3 DNA sequence: TGCGCCAGCAGCCTGGCCGAAGGGGGCTCTGGAAACACCATATATTTT.

This clone was recorded once. This sequence joins TRBV7-8 and TRBJ2-1; D might be TRBD1 (6 bases). The CDR3 covers 15 residues. Deletions cut 5 bases from V and 2 bases from J, with 13 bases between. Germline CDR1 SGHVS, CDR2 FQNEAQ. The CDR3, as DNA: TGTGCCAGCAGCCCCGACAGGACTGCCTACAATGAGCAGTTCTTC. It yields the protein CASSPDRTAYNEQFF.

This chain uses TRBV4-1 with TRBJ2-7; D gene ambiguous. Trimming removed 4 bases at V and 1 base at J, with 11 bases between. This CDR3 has 14 amino acids. The germline CDR1 and CDR2 sequences are MGHRA and YSYEKL. The DNA of the CDR3 is TGCGCCAGCAGCCTCGAACGGGTTTCCTACGAGCAGTACTTC. It translates to CASSLERVSYEQYF.

The J gene is TRBJ2-1, the V gene TRBV2, with D perhaps TRBD1 (6 bases). Germline V gene sequence: CDR1 SNHLY, CDR2 FYNNEI. The CDR3 runs 14 residues. The germline V and J ends were trimmed by 6 bases and 8 bases, with 17 bases remaining between them. CDR3 DNA sequence: TGTGCCAGCAGAGAAATTCGGGACACCCATGAGCAGTTCTTC. Protein sequence: CASREIRDTHEQFF.

J is TRBJ2-3 and V is TRBV28; 7 nucleotides match TRBD2. CDR3 length: 14 residues. Per the germline V gene, CDR1 is MDHEN and CDR2 is SYDVKM. Losses at the gene ends were 6 bases for V and 3 bases for J; bases not matched to a gene: 6. The CDR3 loop reads CASRPGLLTDTQYF. CDR3 DNA sequence: TGTGCCAGCAGGCCGGGACTACTTACAGATACGCAGTATTTT.

This chain uses TRBV5-4 with TRBJ2-6; TRBD2 agrees at 9 bases. There are 18 residues in the CDR3. The trim removed 6 bases at V and 4 bases at J, leaving 14 bases unmatched. Germline V gives CDR1 SGHNT, CDR2 YYREEE (reference sequence). The CDR3 here is CASTFGNSGSYGANVLTF. The CDR3 DNA follows: TGTGCCAGCACCTTCGGGAATAGCGGGAGTTACGGGGCCAACGTCCTGACTTTC.